Listed below are T cell receptor beta chains from one sample, sequenced in a study of blood T cell repertoires in COVID-19. Repertoires were generated with immunoSEQ multiplex PCR, while TCRdb's copy carries only in-frame clones and drops some. The sample has more than 75,000 clones, more than 75% seen once. Sequencing input: peripheral blood. These receptors all stem from a woman aged 70-85 years with acute or convalescent COVID-19. Both conserved end residues are part of each CDR3. Each record gives: J gene, clone size, V gene, D gene, CDR3 DNA, CDR3 protein. D genes are given only for firm matches. Size is omitted from some rows. Given values are once, few, many or a class for expanded clones.

j_gene: TRBJ2-2
abundance: -
v_gene: TRBV5-4
d_gene: -
CDR3nt: TGTGCCAGCAGCTTCAACAGGGGAGGCACCGGGGAGCTGTTTTTT
CDR3aa: CASSFNRGGTGELFF

j_gene: TRBJ2-1
abundance: -
v_gene: TRBV10-2
d_gene: -
CDR3nt: TGCGCCAGCACTGGACAGCAACAGATGGGTGAGCAGTTCTTC
CDR3aa: CASTGQQQMGEQFF

j_gene: TRBJ1-2
abundance: -
v_gene: TRBV27
d_gene: TRBD1
CDR3nt: TGTGCCAGCAGTCAAGGACAGGGCAGTGGCTACACCTTC
CDR3aa: CASSQGQGSGYTF

j_gene: TRBJ1-4
abundance: -
v_gene: TRBV6-1
d_gene: TRBD1
CDR3nt: TGTGCCAGCAGTGGAGTTCCGGGACAGGGTATTGGAAAACTGTTTTTT
CDR3aa: CASSGVPGQGIGKLFF

j_gene: TRBJ2-1
abundance: few
v_gene: TRBV3-1/TRBV3-2
d_gene: -
CDR3nt: TGTGCCAGCAGCCAAGGGGCTTACAATGAGCAGTTCTTC
CDR3aa: CASSQGAYNEQFF

j_gene: TRBJ2-5
abundance: once
v_gene: TRBV12-3/TRBV12-4
d_gene: -
CDR3nt: TGTGCCAGCAGTTTAGTCTCAGAGACCCAGTACTTC
CDR3aa: CASSLVSETQYF

j_gene: TRBJ2-2
abundance: -
v_gene: TRBV19
d_gene: -
CDR3nt: TGTGCCAGTAGTATTTTAATCGGTCAAAGCACCGGGGAGCTGTTTTTT
CDR3aa: CASSILIGQSTGELFF

j_gene: TRBJ2-1
abundance: -
v_gene: TRBV2
d_gene: -
CDR3nt: TGTGCCGGAATGAGTCGGGGGTATGAGCAGTTCTTC
CDR3aa: CAGMSRGYEQFF

j_gene: TRBJ1-6
abundance: -
v_gene: TRBV30
d_gene: -
CDR3nt: TGTGCCTGGAGTGTCGGGCAGGGAGGATCACCCCTCCACTTT
CDR3aa: CAWSVGQGGSPLHF

j_gene: TRBJ2-1
abundance: -
v_gene: TRBV12-2
d_gene: -
CDR3nt: TGTGCAAGTCGCTTCCCGTCGGGGGGGCCTGAAAGTGAGCAGTTCTTC
CDR3aa: CASRFPSGGPESEQFF

j_gene: TRBJ2-5
abundance: -
v_gene: TRBV12-3/TRBV12-4
d_gene: TRBD2
CDR3nt: TGTGCCAGCGGTGGAGTGGGAGGGGAGACCCAGTACTTC
CDR3aa: CASGGVGGETQYF

j_gene: TRBJ2-2
abundance: -
v_gene: TRBV3-1/TRBV3-2
d_gene: TRBD2
CDR3nt: TGTGCCAGCAGCCACCGAGGACTAGCGGGAGCGAACACCGGGGAGCTGTTTTTT
CDR3aa: CASSHRGLAGANTGELFF

j_gene: TRBJ2-1
abundance: few
v_gene: TRBV6-1
d_gene: -
CDR3nt: TGTGCCAGCAGTGAAGTCCTAGGCCGAGGTATTAATGAGCAGTTCTTC
CDR3aa: CASSEVLGRGINEQFF

j_gene: TRBJ2-5
abundance: -
v_gene: TRBV27
d_gene: TRBD2
CDR3nt: TGTGCCAGCAGTCTCGGTAGACTAGCGGGAGGAGAGACCCAGTACTTC
CDR3aa: CASSLGRLAGGETQYF

j_gene: TRBJ2-3
abundance: -
v_gene: TRBV5-1
d_gene: -
CDR3nt: TGCGCCAGCAGCTTGGACGCGGCAGATACGCAGTATTTT
CDR3aa: CASSLDAADTQYF

j_gene: TRBJ2-1
abundance: -
v_gene: TRBV24-1
d_gene: -
CDR3nt: TGTGCCACCAGTGAGCCAGACAATGAGCAGTTCTTC
CDR3aa: CATSEPDNEQFF

j_gene: TRBJ2-1
abundance: -
v_gene: TRBV6-5
d_gene: -
CDR3nt: TGTGCCAGTTACAGGGGACTAGACAATGAGCAGTTCTTC
CDR3aa: CASYRGLDNEQFF

j_gene: TRBJ1-1
abundance: -
v_gene: TRBV18
d_gene: -
CDR3nt: TGTGCCAGCTCTTTCGGACTGGGGAACACTGAAGCTTTCTTT
CDR3aa: CASSFGLGNTEAFF

j_gene: TRBJ1-6
abundance: -
v_gene: TRBV24-1
d_gene: -
CDR3nt: TGTGCCGCCAGTGACGGCGGCAGGGGTGATTCACCCCTCCACTTT
CDR3aa: CAASDGGRGDSPLHF

j_gene: TRBJ2-3
abundance: -
v_gene: TRBV29-1
d_gene: TRBD1
CDR3nt: TGCAGCGTTGAACGGACAGGGGGCACAGATACGCAGTATTTT
CDR3aa: CSVERTGGTDTQYF

j_gene: TRBJ1-5
abundance: -
v_gene: TRBV2
d_gene: -
CDR3nt: TGTGCCAGCAGGAGCGACAGTTATCAGCCCCAGCATTTT
CDR3aa: CASRSDSYQPQHF

j_gene: TRBJ2-1
abundance: -
v_gene: TRBV9
d_gene: -
CDR3nt: TGTGCCAGCAGCGTTCCGGACCAAACGGGGAGTGTTCGCAATGAGCAGTTCTTC
CDR3aa: CASSVPDQTGSVRNEQFF

j_gene: TRBJ1-4
abundance: -
v_gene: TRBV11-2
d_gene: -
CDR3nt: TGTGCCAGCAGCCCGACGGGAGGCCGTTTTGATGAAAAACTGTTTTTT
CDR3aa: CASSPTGGRFDEKLFF

j_gene: TRBJ2-1
abundance: -
v_gene: TRBV9
d_gene: -
CDR3nt: TGTGCCAGCAGCCCTAGCAGACGGCCCGGGGACAATGAGCAGTTCTTC
CDR3aa: CASSPSRRPGDNEQFF

j_gene: TRBJ2-3
abundance: -
v_gene: TRBV25-1
d_gene: TRBD1
CDR3nt: TGTGCCAGCAGTGAGGCACAGGGGGCTGCAGATACGCAGTATTTT
CDR3aa: CASSEAQGAADTQYF

j_gene: TRBJ1-2
abundance: -
v_gene: TRBV19
d_gene: -
CDR3nt: TGTGCCAGTAGTATAGATGGAACAGTTCGAGGCTACACCTTC
CDR3aa: CASSIDGTVRGYTF

j_gene: TRBJ1-3
abundance: -
v_gene: TRBV6-5
d_gene: -
CDR3nt: TGTGCCAGCAGTTACTCGTCGGGTCTGGTAAACACCATATATTTT
CDR3aa: CASSYSSGLVNTIYF

j_gene: TRBJ1-1
abundance: -
v_gene: TRBV5-4
d_gene: TRBD1
CDR3nt: TGTGCCAGCAGCCGCCAGACAGGGGATAAAGCTTTCTTT
CDR3aa: CASSRQTGDKAFF

j_gene: TRBJ1-1
abundance: -
v_gene: TRBV14
d_gene: -
CDR3nt: TGTGCCAGCAGCCAAGATCCTAGAGCCGAAGCTTTCTTT
CDR3aa: CASSQDPRAEAFF

j_gene: TRBJ2-2
abundance: -
v_gene: TRBV4-3
d_gene: TRBD2
CDR3nt: TGCGCCAGCAGCCCGCGACTAGCGAGGAACACCGGGGAGCTGTTTTTT
CDR3aa: CASSPRLARNTGELFF

j_gene: TRBJ1-3
abundance: -
v_gene: TRBV5-4
d_gene: -
CDR3nt: TGTGCCAGCAGCCAAGACAGCTACTCTGGAAACACCATATATTTT
CDR3aa: CASSQDSYSGNTIYF

j_gene: TRBJ2-3
abundance: -
v_gene: TRBV15
d_gene: -
CDR3nt: TGTGCCACCGAAGCGTACCGAACAGATACGCAGTATTTT
CDR3aa: CATEAYRTDTQYF

j_gene: TRBJ1-1
abundance: many
v_gene: TRBV7-9
d_gene: TRBD1
CDR3nt: TGTGCCAGCAGCTCCGTAGGACAGGGGGCGACTGAAGCTTTCTTT
CDR3aa: CASSSVGQGATEAFF

j_gene: TRBJ1-5
abundance: -
v_gene: TRBV10-1
d_gene: TRBD1
CDR3nt: TGCGCCAGCCGACAGGGGAATCAGCCCCAGCATTTT
CDR3aa: CASRQGNQPQHF

j_gene: TRBJ1-1
abundance: -
v_gene: TRBV2
d_gene: TRBD1
CDR3nt: TGTGCCAGCAGTTACAGGGGGAACACTGAAGCTTTCTTT
CDR3aa: CASSYRGNTEAFF

j_gene: TRBJ1-2
abundance: once
v_gene: TRBV20-1
d_gene: -
CDR3nt: TGCAGTGCTAGTCAGAACTATGGCTACACCTTC
CDR3aa: CSASQNYGYTF

j_gene: TRBJ1-1
abundance: -
v_gene: TRBV7-9
d_gene: TRBD1
CDR3nt: TGTGCCAGCAGCAGACAGGGGGACGCTTTCTTT
CDR3aa: CASSRQGDAFF

j_gene: TRBJ1-5
abundance: few
v_gene: TRBV7-7
d_gene: -
CDR3nt: TGTGCCAGCAGCTTGGACAAAGATCAGCCCCAGCATTTT
CDR3aa: CASSLDKDQPQHF

j_gene: TRBJ2-1
abundance: -
v_gene: TRBV29-1
d_gene: TRBD2
CDR3nt: TGCAGCGTTGACGACGGACTAGCGAAGCAGTTCTTC
CDR3aa: CSVDDGLAKQFF

j_gene: TRBJ2-1
abundance: -
v_gene: TRBV5-4
d_gene: TRBD1
CDR3nt: TGTGCCAGCTTTAGAGAAGGACAGGGGTTCTATGAGCAGTTCTTC
CDR3aa: CASFREGQGFYEQFF

j_gene: TRBJ2-5
abundance: -
v_gene: TRBV6-6
d_gene: TRBD2
CDR3nt: TGTGCCAGCAGTTACTCTGCGGGAGGGAAGGAGACCCAGTACTTC
CDR3aa: CASSYSAGGKETQYF

j_gene: TRBJ1-4
abundance: -
v_gene: TRBV18
d_gene: TRBD1
CDR3nt: TGTGCCAGCTCAAGGGGACAGGCCTTTAATGAAAAACTGTTTTTT
CDR3aa: CASSRGQAFNEKLFF

j_gene: TRBJ1-2
abundance: -
v_gene: TRBV28
d_gene: -
CDR3nt: TGTGCCAGCAGTCTCCAAGACAGGAACTATGGCTACACCTTC
CDR3aa: CASSLQDRNYGYTF

j_gene: TRBJ2-3
abundance: few
v_gene: TRBV7-2
d_gene: -
CDR3nt: TGTGCCAGCAGCTTCAGCGGGTTACGCACAGATACGCAGTATTTT
CDR3aa: CASSFSGLRTDTQYF

j_gene: TRBJ1-1
abundance: -
v_gene: TRBV4-1
d_gene: -
CDR3nt: TGCGCCAGCAGCCGCCTCCCTCCCACGAGAGAAGCTTTCTTT
CDR3aa: CASSRLPPTREAFF

j_gene: TRBJ1-5
abundance: -
v_gene: TRBV7-9
d_gene: TRBD1
CDR3nt: TGTGCCAGCAGCCCGCGCCGGGACAGGGAAATGGAAAAATACCAGCCCCAGCATTTT
CDR3aa: CASSPRRDREMEKYQPQHF

j_gene: TRBJ2-3
abundance: -
v_gene: TRBV27
d_gene: -
CDR3nt: TGTGCCAGCAGTTGGCGGTACTCACGGGATACGCAGTATTTT
CDR3aa: CASSWRYSRDTQYF